This T cell receptor (beta chain) appears in the sequencing data of a study of T cells in Graves' hyperthyroidism and ophthalmopathy. This clonotype was seen repeatedly, ten times or more. As yet, its antigen is unknown. Graves' hyperthyroidism without ophthalmopathy progression within 18 months was termed stable. Using around 10 ml of fresh peripheral blood, PBMCs were prepared. Study findings and constraints: The majority of expanded thyroid clonotypes above 0.001 also appeared in blood. Ophthalmopathy onset followed model prediction by a median around 6.6 months.

Trimming removed 5 bases at V and 3 bases at J, with 14 bases between. Germline loops: CDR1 SEHNR, CDR2 FQNEAQ (reference sequence). The CDR3 runs 14 residues. RNA transcripts served as the template for amplifying TCR beta CDR3 regions. HTBI primers were employed in a first-round RT-PCR of the TCR CDR3. TCRdb reprocessed the multiplex PCR reads with MiXCR, giving one entry per CDR3 protein. The sample holds hundreds of thousands of distinct CDR3 sequences, about 15% seen once. The TCR originated in a woman in her twenties or thirties with Graves' hyperthyroidism. The chain recombines TRBV7-9 with TRBJ2-7; no clear D. The sequenced material came from blood. CDR3 in DNA: TGTGCCAGCAGCCCAGGTCTACCCTTCTACGAGCAGTACTTC. The encoded protein is CASSPGLPFYEQYF.